Listed below are T cell receptor beta chains from one sample, sequenced in a study of long-term antiretroviral therapy in people with HIV. This table comes from immunoSEQ multiplex PCR, and its TCRdb copy is limited to in-frame clones, with some not included. The sample consists of 26,000 or so clones, approximately 90% of them appearing once. Specimen: unsorted PBMCs, collected 0.5 years after starting antiretroviral therapy. The receptors here all came from a woman between 18 and 29 years old with HIV. Each CDR3 is given with its conserved first and last residue. The D gene is left open where the match is weak. Expanded clones get a size class; other rows say once, few or many, or leave the size out.

clone_size	d_call	j_call	v_call	cdr3_nt	cdr3_aa
once	.	TRBJ1-1	TRBV9	TGTGCCAGCAGCGGGCAGGGGAACACTGAAGCTTTCTTT	CASSGQGNTEAFF
.	TRBD1	TRBJ1-2	TRBV11-3	TGTGCCAGCAGCTCCGGACAGGGTGGAGGCTACACCTTC	CASSSGQGGGYTF
.	.	TRBJ1-1	TRBV6-1	TGTGCCAGCGTTTGGAACACTGAAGCTTTCTTT	CASVWNTEAFF
.	.	TRBJ1-4	TRBV4-2	TGTGCCAGCAGCCAAGAAAGACAGATTAATGAAAAACTGTTTTTT	CASSQERQINEKLFF
.	.	TRBJ1-3	TRBV18	TGTGCCAGCTCTCTTGGTTCCAACTCTGGAAACACCATATATTTT	CASSLGSNSGNTIYF
medium-sized	.	TRBJ2-7	TRBV28	TGTGCCAGCAGCCTCGGGACCGCCGGGGAGCAGTACTTC	CASSLGTAGEQYF
.	.	TRBJ1-2	TRBV5-8	TGTGCCAGCAGCTTGGCGAGGGGTCCCTATGGCTACACCTTC	CASSLARGPYGYTF
.	TRBD2	TRBJ2-1	TRBV7-3	TGTGCCAGCAGCCCAACTAGCGGGAGTGTCAATGAGCAGTTCTTC	CASSPTSGSVNEQFF
.	TRBD2	TRBJ2-2	TRBV7-3	TGTGCCAGCAGCTTATTGCGGGGGGGCACCGGGGAGCTGTTTTTT	CASSLLRGGTGELFF
.	TRBD1	TRBJ2-7	TRBV6-5	TGTGCCAGCAGTTATAAAGGACAGGGTTTATACGAGCAGTACTTC	CASSYKGQGLYEQYF
.	.	TRBJ1-5	TRBV10-3	TGTGCCATCAGTACTACAGGGAAGGGCAATCAGCCCCAGCATTTT	CAISTTGKGNQPQHF
.	.	TRBJ1-1	TRBV27	TGTGCCAGCAGTTTACTCAGACCTATTAGCACTGAAGCTTTCTTT	CASSLLRPISTEAFF
.	.	TRBJ1-2	TRBV28	TGTGCCAGCAGTCCGACCGGTGAGGATGGCTACACCTTC	CASSPTGEDGYTF
.	TRBD2	TRBJ2-3	TRBV27	TGTGCCAGCAGTTTTGGAGCGGGAGGCACAGATACGCAGTATTTT	CASSFGAGGTDTQYF
.	TRBD2	TRBJ2-1	TRBV7-2	TGTGCCAGCAGCTTAGAGGGCGGGAGGGCCTGGAAAGAGCAGTTCTTC	CASSLEGGRAWKEQFF
.	.	TRBJ2-7	TRBV13	TGTGCCAGCAGCTTAGGCTACGAGCAGTACTTC	CASSLGYEQYF
.	TRBD2	TRBJ2-7	TRBV13	TGTGCCAGCAGCTTAGGGACTAGCCATCTAAGCTCCTACGAGCAGTACTTC	CASSLGTSHLSSYEQYF
once	.	TRBJ2-7	TRBV7-8	TGTGCCAGCAGACCCTATAGAAAATCCTACGAGCAGTACTTC	CASRPYRKSYEQYF
.	TRBD2	TRBJ2-1	TRBV6-1	TGTGCCAGCAGTGGGACTAGCGGCCCCTACAATGAGCAGTTCTTC	CASSGTSGPYNEQFF
.	.	TRBJ2-7	TRBV19	TGTGCCAGTAGTAAGGGCCGCAAGGGCTACGAGCAGTACTTC	CASSKGRKGYEQYF
.	.	TRBJ1-1	TRBV4-2	TGTGCCAGCAGCCAAGACTCGGGAAGAGGGACTGAAGCTTTCTTT	CASSQDSGRGTEAFF
.	TRBD1	TRBJ1-5	TRBV7-8	TGTGCCAGCAGCTCTACACCCACAGGGGGCGCGAGGCAGCCCCAGCATTTT	CASSSTPTGGARQPQHF
.	.	TRBJ1-5	TRBV9	TGTGCCAGCAGCGATGGTGAAGGTTTCAATCAGCCCCAGCATTTT	CASSDGEGFNQPQHF
.	TRBD1	TRBJ2-5	TRBV19	TGTGCCAGTAGTCCCCGGACAGGGGGAGAGACCCAGTACTTC	CASSPRTGGETQYF
.	.	TRBJ2-6	TRBV7-9	TGTGCCAGCAGCTTATCTACACAGACTGGGGCCAACGTCCTGACTTTC	CASSLSTQTGANVLTF
large	.	TRBJ1-1	TRBV28	TGTGCCAGCAGTTTACCCGAGGGAATGAACACTGAAGCTTTCTTT	CASSLPEGMNTEAFF
.	.	TRBJ2-5	TRBV27	TGTGCCAGCAGCTCCCGGGACGGGCAAGAGACCCAGTACTTC	CASSSRDGQETQYF